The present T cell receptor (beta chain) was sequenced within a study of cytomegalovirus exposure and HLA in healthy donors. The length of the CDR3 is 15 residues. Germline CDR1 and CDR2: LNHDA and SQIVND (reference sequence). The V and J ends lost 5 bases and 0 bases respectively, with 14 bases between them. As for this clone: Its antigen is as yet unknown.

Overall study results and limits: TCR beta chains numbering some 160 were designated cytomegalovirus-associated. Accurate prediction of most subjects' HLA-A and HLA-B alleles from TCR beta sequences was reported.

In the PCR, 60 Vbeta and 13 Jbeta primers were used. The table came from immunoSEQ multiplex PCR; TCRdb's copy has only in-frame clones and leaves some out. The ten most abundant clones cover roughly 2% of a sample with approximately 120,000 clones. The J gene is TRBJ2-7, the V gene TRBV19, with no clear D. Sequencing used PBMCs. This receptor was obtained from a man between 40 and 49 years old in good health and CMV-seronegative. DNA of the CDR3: TGTGCCAGTAGTCGGAGTTACTTTGACTCCTACGAGCAGTACTTC. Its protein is CASSRSYFDSYEQYF. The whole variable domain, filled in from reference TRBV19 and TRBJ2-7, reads DGGITQSPKYLFRKEGQNVTLSCEQNLNHDAMYWYRQDPGQGLRLIYYSQIVNDFQKGDIAEGYSVSREKKESFPLTVTSAQKNPTAFYLCASSRSYFDSYEQYFGPGTRLTVT.